This T cell receptor beta chain came from a study of T-cell reconstitution after alpha-beta-depleted transplantation in children. A library of TCRbeta sequences, prepared with unique molecular identifiers, was generated. TCRdb recomputed calls from the PCR reads with MiXCR, one row per CDR3 protein. Seen here are about 360,000 distinct CDR3 sequences, roughly 15% observed once, and the top ten hold about 3.9%. The CDR3 length is 16 residues. Losses at the gene ends were 4 bases for V and 4 bases for J; bases not matched to a gene: 7. This sample comprised PBMCs, obtained from the stem cell graft. This clonotype originated in a human donor who donated a stem cell graft to a child with Fanconi anemia. This chain uses TRBV12-3 or TRBV12-4 with TRBJ1-4; the match to TRBD1 covers 9 bases. The CDR3 region has the DNA TGTGCCAGCAGTTCTATTCGACAGGGGGGTAATGAAAAACTGTTTTTT. Amino acid sequence: CASSSIRQGGNEKLFF.